The rows below give T cell receptor beta chains drawn from one sample of a study of blood T cell repertoires in COVID-19. The data were produced by immunoSEQ multiplex PCR, yet TCRdb's version contains in-frame clones alone and is incomplete. The sample includes hundreds of thousands of clones, 65% to 90% of them seen just once. The sample consisted of PBMCs or T cells enriched from blood (not recorded which). Receptors originate from a man aged 40-49 years who had recovered from COVID-19. The conserved cysteine and the conserved F or W are not part of the CDR3 here. The order of the fields is D gene, V gene, J gene, CDR3 protein. A D gene is named only where the DNA matches it firmly.

TRBD1	TRBV10-2	TRBJ2-1	ASVDRGLYNEQF
TRBD1	TRBV3-1/TRBV3-2	TRBJ1-3	ASSQTGSGNTIY
NA	TRBV7-8	TRBJ2-7	ASSAGLSSSYEQY
TRBD1	TRBV3-1/TRBV3-2	TRBJ1-6	ASSQDYKGQGANSPLH
TRBD2	TRBV5-1	TRBJ2-5	ASGSGGAPGETQY
TRBD1	TRBV12-3/TRBV12-4	TRBJ2-1	ASSLDRGNEQF
NA	TRBV7-2	TRBJ1-3	ASSSDSGAGNTIY
NA	TRBV14	TRBJ1-2	ASSQNHWQECY
NA	TRBV7-9	TRBJ2-5	ASAVGPRETQY
TRBD1	TRBV24-1	TRBJ1-1	ATSAGGNEAF
TRBD1	TRBV11-2	TRBJ1-6	ASSFLGQGGSSYNSPLH
TRBD2	TRBV7-8	TRBJ2-2	ASSLEGLAGGLRPGELF
NA	TRBV27	TRBJ1-6	ASKIQGDTYNSPLH
TRBD2	TRBV2	TRBJ2-1	ASSETSAFLYEQF
TRBD1	TRBV30	TRBJ2-7	AWSLGQTYEQY
TRBD2	TRBV4-1	TRBJ2-2	ASRPGSAGAGELF
NA	TRBV7-2	TRBJ2-2	ASSLGHTGELF
TRBD1	TRBV5-1	TRBJ1-2	ASSLASNDRAFNYGYT
TRBD2	TRBV18	TRBJ2-7	ASSPRGGEEV
TRBD1	TRBV5-1	TRBJ1-2	ASSLADREMYGYT
TRBD2	TRBV7-8	TRBJ2-2	ASSLKGLAGRSTGELF
NA	TRBV7-9	TRBJ1-4	ASSGQRSEKLF
TRBD2	TRBV5-4	TRBJ2-3	ASTRLGGRSADTQY
NA	TRBV7-9	TRBJ1-1	ASQGMNTEAF
NA	TRBV7-9	TRBJ2-5	ASSEGGLLETQY
NA	TRBV27	TRBJ2-1	ASSLSRGSGNEQF
NA	TRBV4-2	TRBJ1-1	ASSPHTETGRAF
TRBD1	TRBV9	TRBJ2-7	ASSGDRDSYEQY
TRBD1	TRBV19	TRBJ1-4	ASSASAGGRREKLF
NA	TRBV5-1	TRBJ1-3	ASSLVSDSGNTIY
TRBD2	TRBV30	TRBJ2-3	AWSVPGTSGGGTDTQY